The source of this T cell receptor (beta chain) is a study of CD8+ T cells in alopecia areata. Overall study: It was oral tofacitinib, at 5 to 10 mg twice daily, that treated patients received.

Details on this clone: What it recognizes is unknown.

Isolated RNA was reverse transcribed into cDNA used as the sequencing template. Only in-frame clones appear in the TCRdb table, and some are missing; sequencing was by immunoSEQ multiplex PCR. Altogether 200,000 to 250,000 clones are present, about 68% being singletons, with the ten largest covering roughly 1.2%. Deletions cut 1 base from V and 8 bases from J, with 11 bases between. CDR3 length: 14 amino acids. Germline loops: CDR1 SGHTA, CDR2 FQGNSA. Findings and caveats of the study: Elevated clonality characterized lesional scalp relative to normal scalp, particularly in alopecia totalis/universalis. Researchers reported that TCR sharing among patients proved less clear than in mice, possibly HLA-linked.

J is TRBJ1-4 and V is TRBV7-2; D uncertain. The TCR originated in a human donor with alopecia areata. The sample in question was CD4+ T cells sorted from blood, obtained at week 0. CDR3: CASSLERGREKLFF. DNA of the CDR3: TGTGCCAGCAGCTTAGAGCGGGGAAGGGAAAAACTGTTTTTT.